This T cell receptor (beta chain) comes out of a study of cytomegalovirus exposure and HLA in healthy donors. V lost 5 bases and J lost 8; bases outside the gene matches: 7. Germline CDR1 is SGHDT and CDR2 is YYEEEE. The CDR3 runs to 13 residues. PCR was performed using 60 Vbeta and 13 Jbeta primers. Some clones are missing from TCRdb's copy, which holds only in-frame ones; the method was immunoSEQ multiplex PCR. The sample includes about 140,000 clones, roughly 80% seen only once; the top ten take less than 1.5%. The sequence was obtained from a female donor in good health and CMV-seronegative. Sequencing input: PBMCs. This chain joins TRBV5-6 and TRBJ1-2; 9 bases are a match to TRBD1. CDR3 sequence: CASRGQGSDGYTF. CDR3 nucleotide sequence: TGTGCCAGCAGGGGACAGGGATCGGACGGCTACACCTTC.